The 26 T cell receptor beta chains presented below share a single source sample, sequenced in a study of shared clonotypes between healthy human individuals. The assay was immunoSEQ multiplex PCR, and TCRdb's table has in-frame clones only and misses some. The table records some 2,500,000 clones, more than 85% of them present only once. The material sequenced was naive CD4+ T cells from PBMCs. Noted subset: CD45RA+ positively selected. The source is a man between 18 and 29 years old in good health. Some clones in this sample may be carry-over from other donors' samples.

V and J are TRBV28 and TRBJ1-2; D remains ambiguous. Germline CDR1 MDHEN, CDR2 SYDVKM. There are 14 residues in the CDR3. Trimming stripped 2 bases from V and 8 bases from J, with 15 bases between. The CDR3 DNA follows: TGTGCCAGCAGTTTAACTTTCGGGGTAGGAGGCTACACCTTC. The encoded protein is CASSLTFGVGGYTF.

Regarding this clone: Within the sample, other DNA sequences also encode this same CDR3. The CDR3 spells CASSVGGRASTDTQYF. As DNA, the CDR3 is TGTGCCAGCAGCGTAGGGGGGCGGGCTAGCACAGATACGCAGTATTTT. The chain joins TRBV9 to TRBJ2-3, with D possibly being TRBD1 (6 bases). The CDR3 length is 16 residues. V lost 0 bases and J lost 0, with 11 bases in between. Germline CDR1 reads SGDLS; CDR2 reads YYNGEE. The full variable domain, its missing parts supplied by reference TRBV9 and TRBJ2-3, is DSGVTQTPKHLITATGQRVTLRCSPRSGDLSVYWYQQSLDQGLQFLIQYYNGEERAKGNILERFSAQQFPDLHSELNLSSLELGDSALYFCASSVGGRASTDTQYFGPGTRLTVL.

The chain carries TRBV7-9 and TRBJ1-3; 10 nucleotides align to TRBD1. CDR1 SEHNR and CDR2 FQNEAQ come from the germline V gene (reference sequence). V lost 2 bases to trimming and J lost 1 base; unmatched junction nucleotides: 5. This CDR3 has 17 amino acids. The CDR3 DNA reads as TGTGCCAGCAGCTTAATTTGGACAGGGGGTTCTGGAAACACCATATATTTT. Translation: CASSLIWTGGSGNTIYF.

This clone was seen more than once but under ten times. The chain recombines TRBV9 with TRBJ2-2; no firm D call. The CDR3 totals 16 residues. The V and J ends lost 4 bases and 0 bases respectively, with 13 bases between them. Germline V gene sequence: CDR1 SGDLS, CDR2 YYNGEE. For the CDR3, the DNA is TGTGCCAGCAGCAGAGAGATGCCCGCGAACACCGGGGAGCTGTTTTTT. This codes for CASSREMPANTGELFF.

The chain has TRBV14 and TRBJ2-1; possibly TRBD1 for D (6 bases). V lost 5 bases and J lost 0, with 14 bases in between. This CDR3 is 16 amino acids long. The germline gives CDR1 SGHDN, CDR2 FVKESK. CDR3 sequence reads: CASSVRGQVSYNEQFF. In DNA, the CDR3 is TGTGCCAGCAGCGTACGGGGACAAGTCTCCTACAATGAGCAGTTCTTC.

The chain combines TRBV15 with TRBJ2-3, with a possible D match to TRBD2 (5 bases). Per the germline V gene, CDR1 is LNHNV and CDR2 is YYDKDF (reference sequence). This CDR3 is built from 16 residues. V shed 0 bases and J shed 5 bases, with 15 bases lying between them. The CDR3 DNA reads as TGTGCCACCAGCAGAGATCGCCAGGCCGGGAAAGATACGCAGTATTTT. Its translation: CATSRDRQAGKDTQYF.

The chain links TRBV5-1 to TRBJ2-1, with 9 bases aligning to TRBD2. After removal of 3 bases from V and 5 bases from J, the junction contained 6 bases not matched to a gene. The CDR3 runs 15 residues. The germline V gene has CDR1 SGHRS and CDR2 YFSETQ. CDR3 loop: CASSWAGGVDNEQFF. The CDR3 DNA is TGCGCCAGCAGCTGGGCGGGAGGGGTCGACAATGAGCAGTTCTTC.

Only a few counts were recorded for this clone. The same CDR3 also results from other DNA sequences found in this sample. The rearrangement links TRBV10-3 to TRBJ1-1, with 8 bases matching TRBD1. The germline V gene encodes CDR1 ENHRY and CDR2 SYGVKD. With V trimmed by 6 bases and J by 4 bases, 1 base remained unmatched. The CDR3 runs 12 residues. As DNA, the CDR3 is TGTGCCATCAGCGGGACAGGCACTGAAGCTTTCTTT. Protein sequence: CAISGTGTEAFF.

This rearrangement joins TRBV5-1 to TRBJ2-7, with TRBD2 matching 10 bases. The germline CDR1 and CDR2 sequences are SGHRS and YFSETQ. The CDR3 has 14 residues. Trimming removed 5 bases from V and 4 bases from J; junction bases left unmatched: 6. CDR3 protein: CASRALAGAYEQYF. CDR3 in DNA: TGCGCCAGCAGAGCTCTAGCGGGAGCATACGAGCAGTACTTC.

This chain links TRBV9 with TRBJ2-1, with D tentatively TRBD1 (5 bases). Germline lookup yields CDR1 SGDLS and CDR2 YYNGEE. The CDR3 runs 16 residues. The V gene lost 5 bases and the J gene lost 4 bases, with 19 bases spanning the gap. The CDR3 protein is CASSYLSTTEYNEQFF. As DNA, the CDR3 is TGTGCCAGCAGTTATCTATCCACGACAGAGTACAATGAGCAGTTCTTC.

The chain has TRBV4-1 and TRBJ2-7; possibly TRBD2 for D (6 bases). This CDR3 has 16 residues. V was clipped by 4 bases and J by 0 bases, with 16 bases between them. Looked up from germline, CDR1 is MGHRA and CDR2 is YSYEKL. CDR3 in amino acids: CASSPGGQVLSYEQYF. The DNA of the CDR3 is TGCGCCAGCAGCCCCGGGGGTCAAGTTCTCTCCTACGAGCAGTACTTC.

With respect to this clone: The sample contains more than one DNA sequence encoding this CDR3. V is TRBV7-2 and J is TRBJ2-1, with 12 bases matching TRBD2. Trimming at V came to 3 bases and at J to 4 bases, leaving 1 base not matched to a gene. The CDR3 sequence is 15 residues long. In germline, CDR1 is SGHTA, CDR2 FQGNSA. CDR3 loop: CASSLTSGGYNEQFF. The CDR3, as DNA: TGTGCCAGCAGCTTGACTAGCGGGGGATACAATGAGCAGTTCTTC.

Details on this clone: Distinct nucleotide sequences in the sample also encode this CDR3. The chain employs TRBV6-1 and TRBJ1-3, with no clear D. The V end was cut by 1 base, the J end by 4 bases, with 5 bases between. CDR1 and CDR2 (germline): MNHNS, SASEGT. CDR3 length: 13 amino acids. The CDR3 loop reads CASSEVEGNTIYF. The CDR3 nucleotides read TGTGCCAGCAGTGAAGTGGAGGGAAACACCATATATTTT.

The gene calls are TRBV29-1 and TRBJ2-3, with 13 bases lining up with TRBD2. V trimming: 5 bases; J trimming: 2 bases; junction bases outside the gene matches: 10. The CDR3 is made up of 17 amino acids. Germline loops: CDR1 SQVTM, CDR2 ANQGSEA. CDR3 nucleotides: TGCAGCGTTCCCCTCAGGACTAGCGGGAGCTCCACAGATACGCAGTATTTT. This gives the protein CSVPLRTSGSSTDTQYF.

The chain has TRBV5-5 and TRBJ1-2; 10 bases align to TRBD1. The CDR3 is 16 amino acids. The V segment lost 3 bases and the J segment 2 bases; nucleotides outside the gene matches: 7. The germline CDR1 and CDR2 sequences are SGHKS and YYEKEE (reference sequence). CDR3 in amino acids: CASSSTGQGVNYGYTF. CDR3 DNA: TGTGCCAGCAGCTCTACCGGACAGGGGGTGAACTATGGCTACACCTTC. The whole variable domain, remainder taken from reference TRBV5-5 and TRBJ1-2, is DAGVTQSPTHLIKTRGQQVTLRCSPISGHKSVSWYQQVLGQGPQFIFQYYEKEERGRGNFPDRFSARQFPNYSSELNVNALLLGDSALYLCASSSTGQGVNYGYTFGSGTRLTVV.

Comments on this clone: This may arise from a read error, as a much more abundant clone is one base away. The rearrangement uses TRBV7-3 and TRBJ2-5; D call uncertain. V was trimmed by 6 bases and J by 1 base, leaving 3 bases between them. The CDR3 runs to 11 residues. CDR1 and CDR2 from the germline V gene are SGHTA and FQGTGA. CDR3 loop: CASRFQETQYF. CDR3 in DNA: TGTGCCAGCAGATTCCAAGAGACCCAGTACTTC.

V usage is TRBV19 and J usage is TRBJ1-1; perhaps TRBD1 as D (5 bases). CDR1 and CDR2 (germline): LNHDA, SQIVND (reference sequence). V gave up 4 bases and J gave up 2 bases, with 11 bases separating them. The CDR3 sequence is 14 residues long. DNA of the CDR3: TGTGCCAGTAGTAAACAGGACGGTAACACTGAAGCTTTCTTT. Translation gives CASSKQDGNTEAFF.

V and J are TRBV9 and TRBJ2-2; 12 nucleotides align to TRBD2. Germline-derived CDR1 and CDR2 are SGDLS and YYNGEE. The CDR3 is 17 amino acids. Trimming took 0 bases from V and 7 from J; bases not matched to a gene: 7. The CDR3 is CASSVAWTSGKNGELFF. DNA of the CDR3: TGTGCCAGCAGCGTAGCGTGGACTAGCGGGAAAAACGGGGAGCTGTTTTTT.

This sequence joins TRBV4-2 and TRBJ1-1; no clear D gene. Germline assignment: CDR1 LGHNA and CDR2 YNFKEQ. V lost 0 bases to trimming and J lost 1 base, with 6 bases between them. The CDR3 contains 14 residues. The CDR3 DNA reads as TGTGCCAGCAGCCAAGATTCTAAGAACACTGAAGCTTTCTTT. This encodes CASSQDSKNTEAFF.

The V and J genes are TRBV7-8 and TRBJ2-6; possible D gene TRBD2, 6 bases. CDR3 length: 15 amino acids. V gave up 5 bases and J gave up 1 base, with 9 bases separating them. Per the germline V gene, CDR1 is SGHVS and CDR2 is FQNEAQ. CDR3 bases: TGTGCCAGCAGCCTTGGGGGGTCTGGGGCCAACGTCCTGACTTTC. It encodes CASSLGGSGANVLTF.

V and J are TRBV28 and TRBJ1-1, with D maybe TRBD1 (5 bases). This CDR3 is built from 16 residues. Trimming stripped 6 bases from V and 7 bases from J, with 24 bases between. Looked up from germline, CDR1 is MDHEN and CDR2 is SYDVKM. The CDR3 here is CASSPLGRADPLEAFF. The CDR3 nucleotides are TGTGCCAGCAGCCCATTGGGGCGCGCTGACCCCCTTGAAGCTTTCTTT.

In DNA form, the CDR3 reads TGCGCCAGCAGGTTTACTAGCACAGATACGCAGTATTTT. It codes for CASRFTSTDTQYF. The V and J genes are TRBV5-1 and TRBJ2-3, with unresolved D. Per germline, CDR1 SGHRS and CDR2 YFSETQ. The CDR3 sequence is 13 residues long. V was clipped by 5 bases and J by 0 bases, with 7 bases between them.

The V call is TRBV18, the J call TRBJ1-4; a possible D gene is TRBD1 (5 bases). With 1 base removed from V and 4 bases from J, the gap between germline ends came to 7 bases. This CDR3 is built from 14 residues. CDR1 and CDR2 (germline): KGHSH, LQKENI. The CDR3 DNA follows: TGTGCCAGCTCACCACTTGACAGTAATGAAAAACTGTTTTTT. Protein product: CASSPLDSNEKLFF.

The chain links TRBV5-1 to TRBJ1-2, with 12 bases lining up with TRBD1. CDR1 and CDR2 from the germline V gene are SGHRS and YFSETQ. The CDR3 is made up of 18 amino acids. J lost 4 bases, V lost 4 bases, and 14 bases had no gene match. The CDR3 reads CASSPDPGQGAEAYGYTF. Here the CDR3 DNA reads TGCGCCAGCAGCCCTGACCCGGGACAGGGGGCAGAGGCCTATGGCTACACCTTC.

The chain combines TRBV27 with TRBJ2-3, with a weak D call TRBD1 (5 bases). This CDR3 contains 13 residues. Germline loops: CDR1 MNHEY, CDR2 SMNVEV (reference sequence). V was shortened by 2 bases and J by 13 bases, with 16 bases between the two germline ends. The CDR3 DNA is TGTGCCAGCAGTTTAACTACCGGCATCAGGGAGTATTTT. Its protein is CASSLTTGIREYF.

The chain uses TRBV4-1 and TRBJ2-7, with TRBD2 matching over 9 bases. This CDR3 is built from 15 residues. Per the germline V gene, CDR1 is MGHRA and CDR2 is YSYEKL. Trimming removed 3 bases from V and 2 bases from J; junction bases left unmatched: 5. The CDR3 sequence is CASSHPAGGPYEQYF. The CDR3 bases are TGCGCCAGCAGCCACCCGGCGGGAGGGCCCTACGAGCAGTACTTC.